This T cell receptor (beta chain) is drawn from a study of regulatory T cells in long-lasting Graves disease. Study results and limitations: When disease was persistent, TRBV28, TRBJ1-2 and TRBJ2-5 were the favored segments.

This clonotype has ten or more counts. Antigen unknown. Relying on iRepertoire HTBI primers and Arm-PCR of CDR3 regions, the team built TCR beta libraries. TCRdb used MiXCR to reprocess the multiplex PCR reads, holding one entry per CDR3 protein. The data hold more than 400,000 distinct CDR3 sequences, with about a sixth observed a single time. Sample time point: newly diagnosed GD, antithyroid drugs for less than 3 months. Construction of the TCR library relied on RNA isolated from PBMCs. There are 12 residues in the CDR3. With 1 base removed from V and 10 bases from J, the gap between germline ends came to 11 bases. CDR1 is DFQATT, CDR2 SNEGSKA, per germline (reference sequence). This sample also belongs to another study, concerning T cells in Graves' hyperthyroidism and ophthalmopathy.

This chain joins TRBV20-1 and TRBJ2-1; D is tentatively TRBD1 or TRBD2 (5 bases each). This receptor was taken from a young woman with Graves disease. This sample comprised peripheral blood mononuclear cells (PBMCs), obtained at new diagnosis, from a patient treated with antithyroid drugs. CDR3 region: CSARGGRGEQFF. The DNA for the CDR3 is TGCAGTGCTAGAGGGGGCCGGGGCGAGCAGTTCTTC.